Given below is one T cell receptor beta chain in context. Antigen: not known. This entry belongs to a study of OX40 agonist ivuxolimab in advanced cancers. Across the whole study: The patients received agonistic anti-OX40 (CD134) antibody ivuxolimab. Dose-escalation patients suffered from hepatocellular carcinoma, melanoma, renal cell or head and neck cancer. Study-wide points: The CD4+ and CD8+ T cells in the blood had expanded clonally by week 6 at 0.1 to 3.0 mg/kg.

Assay: immunoSEQ multiplex PCR; the TCRdb copy retains only in-frame clones and omits some. The profile shows over 85,000 clones, 84% of them singletons. V lost 1 base to trimming and J lost 10 bases, with 11 bases between them. This CDR3 has 13 amino acids. Looked up from germline, CDR1 is KGHSH and CDR2 is LQKENI. At baseline, cycle 4 day 1, and cycle 7 day 1, blood was sampled. This chain links TRBV18 with TRBJ1-5; the D gene is possibly TRBD1 (5 bases). Sequencing was performed on CD4+ or CD8+ T cells sorted from blood, taken in a trial of the OX40 agonist ivuxolimab. The clonotype comes from an adult with an advanced solid tumor such as melanoma, head and neck, liver or kidney cancer. CDR3 region: CASSPLGPEPQHF. For the CDR3, the DNA is TGTGCCAGCTCACCACTGGGGCCAGAACCCCAGCATTTT.